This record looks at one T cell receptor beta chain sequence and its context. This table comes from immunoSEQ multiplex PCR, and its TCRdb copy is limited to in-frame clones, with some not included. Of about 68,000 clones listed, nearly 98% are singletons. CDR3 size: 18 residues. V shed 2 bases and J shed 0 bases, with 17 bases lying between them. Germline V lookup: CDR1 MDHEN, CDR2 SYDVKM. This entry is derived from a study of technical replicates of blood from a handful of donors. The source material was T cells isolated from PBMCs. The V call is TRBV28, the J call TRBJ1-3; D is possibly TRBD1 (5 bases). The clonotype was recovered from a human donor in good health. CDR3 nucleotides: TGTGCCAGCAGTTTACGCGTAGGACACGGCATCTCTGGAAACACCATATATTTT. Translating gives CASSLRVGHGISGNTIYF.